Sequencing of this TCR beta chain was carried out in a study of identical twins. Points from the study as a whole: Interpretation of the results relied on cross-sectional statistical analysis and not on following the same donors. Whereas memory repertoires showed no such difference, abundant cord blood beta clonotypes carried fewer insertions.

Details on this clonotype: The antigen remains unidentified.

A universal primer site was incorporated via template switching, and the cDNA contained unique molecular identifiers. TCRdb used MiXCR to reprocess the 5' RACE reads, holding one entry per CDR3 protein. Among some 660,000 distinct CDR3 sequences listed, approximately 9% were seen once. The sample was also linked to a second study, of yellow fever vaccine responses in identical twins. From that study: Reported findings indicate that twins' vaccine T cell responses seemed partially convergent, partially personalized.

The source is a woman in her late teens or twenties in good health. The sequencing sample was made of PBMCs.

CDR3 bases: TGTGCCAGCAGCTTTCTAGCGGGAGGTCCCTACAATGAGCAGTTCTTC. Translated: CASSFLAGGPYNEQFF. V is TRBV7-9 and J is TRBJ2-1, with TRBD2 identical over 11 bases. Germline trimming cut 3 bases from V and 2 bases from J; bases unmatched to any gene: 3. The CDR3 contains 16 residues. The germline V gene has CDR1 SEHNR and CDR2 FQNEAQ (reference sequence).